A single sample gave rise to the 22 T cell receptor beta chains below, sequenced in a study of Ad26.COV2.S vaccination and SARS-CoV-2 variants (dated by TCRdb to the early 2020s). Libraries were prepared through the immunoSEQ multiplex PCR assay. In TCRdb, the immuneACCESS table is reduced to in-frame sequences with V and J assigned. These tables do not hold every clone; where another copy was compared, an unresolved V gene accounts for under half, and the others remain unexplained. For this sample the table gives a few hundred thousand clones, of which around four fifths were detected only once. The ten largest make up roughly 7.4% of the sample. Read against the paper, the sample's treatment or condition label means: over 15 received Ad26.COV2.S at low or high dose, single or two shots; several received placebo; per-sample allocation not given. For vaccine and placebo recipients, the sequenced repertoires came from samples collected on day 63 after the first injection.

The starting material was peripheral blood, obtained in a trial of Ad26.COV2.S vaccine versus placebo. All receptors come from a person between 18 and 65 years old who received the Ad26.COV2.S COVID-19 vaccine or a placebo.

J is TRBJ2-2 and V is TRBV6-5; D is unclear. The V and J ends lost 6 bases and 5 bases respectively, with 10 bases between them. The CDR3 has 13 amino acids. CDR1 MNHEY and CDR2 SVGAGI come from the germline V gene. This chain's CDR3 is CASRTQLTGELFF. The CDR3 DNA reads TGTGCCAGCAGAACACAGCTAACCGGGGAGCTGTTTTTT.

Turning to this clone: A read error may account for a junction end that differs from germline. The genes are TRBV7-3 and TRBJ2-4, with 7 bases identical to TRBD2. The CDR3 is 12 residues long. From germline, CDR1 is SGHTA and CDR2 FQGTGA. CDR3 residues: CASSLKPGLDSF. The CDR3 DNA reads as TGTGCCAGCAGCTTAAAACCAGGACTAGATTCCTTC.

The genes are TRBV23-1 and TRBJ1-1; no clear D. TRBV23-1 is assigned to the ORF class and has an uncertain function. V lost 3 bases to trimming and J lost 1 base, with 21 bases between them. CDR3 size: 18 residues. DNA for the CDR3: TGCGCCAGCAGTCAGCGAGGGCCTAGTCCTCTTTGGAACACTGAAGCTTTCTTT. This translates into CASSQRGPSPLWNTEAFF.

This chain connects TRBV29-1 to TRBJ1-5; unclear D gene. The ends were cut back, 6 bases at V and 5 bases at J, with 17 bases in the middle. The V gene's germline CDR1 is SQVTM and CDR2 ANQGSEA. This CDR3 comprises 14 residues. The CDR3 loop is CSVTSASGDQPQHF. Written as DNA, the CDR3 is TGCAGCGTGACGTCCGCCTCAGGCGATCAGCCCCAGCATTTT.

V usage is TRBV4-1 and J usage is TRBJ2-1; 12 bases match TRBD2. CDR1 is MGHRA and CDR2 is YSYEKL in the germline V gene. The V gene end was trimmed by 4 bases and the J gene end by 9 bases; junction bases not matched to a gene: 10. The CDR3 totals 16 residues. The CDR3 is CASSPLVLAGGLEQFF. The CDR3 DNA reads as TGCGCCAGCAGCCCCCTCGTTCTAGCGGGGGGGCTTGAGCAGTTCTTC.

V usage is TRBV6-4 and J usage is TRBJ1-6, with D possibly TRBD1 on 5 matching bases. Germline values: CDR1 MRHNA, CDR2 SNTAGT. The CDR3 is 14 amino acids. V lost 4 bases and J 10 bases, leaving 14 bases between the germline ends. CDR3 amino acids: CASSAGGFGSPLHF. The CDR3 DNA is TGTGCCAGCAGTGCTGGGGGGTTTGGATCACCCCTCCACTTT.

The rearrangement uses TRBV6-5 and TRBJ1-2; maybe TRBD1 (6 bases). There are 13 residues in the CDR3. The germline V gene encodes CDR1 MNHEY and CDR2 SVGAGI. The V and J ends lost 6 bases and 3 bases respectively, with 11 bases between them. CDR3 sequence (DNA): TGTGCCAGCAGAAAGGGGGGGGACTATGGCTACACCTTC. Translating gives CASRKGGDYGYTF.

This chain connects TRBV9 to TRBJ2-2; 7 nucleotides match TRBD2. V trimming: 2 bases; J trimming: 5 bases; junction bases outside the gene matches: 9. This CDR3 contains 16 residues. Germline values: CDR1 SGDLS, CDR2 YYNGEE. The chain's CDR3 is CASSVRGAGWTGELFF. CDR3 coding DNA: TGTGCCAGCAGCGTCCGTGGAGCGGGGTGGACCGGGGAGCTGTTTTTT.

CDR3 sequence reads: CASSKEYIGTSGENQETQYF. In DNA form, the CDR3 reads TGTGCCAGCAGCAAAGAATATATAGGGACTAGCGGAGAAAACCAAGAGACCCAGTACTTC. The gene calls are TRBV21-1 and TRBJ2-5; the table names TRBD2, a call not compared with the DNA. TRBV21-1 is a pseudogene segment. This CDR3 is 20 amino acids long.

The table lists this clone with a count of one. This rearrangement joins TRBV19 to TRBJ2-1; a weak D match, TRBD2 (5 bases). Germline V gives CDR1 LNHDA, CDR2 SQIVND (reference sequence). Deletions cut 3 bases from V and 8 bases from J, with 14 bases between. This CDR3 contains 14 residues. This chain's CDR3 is CASSILGEGYEQFF. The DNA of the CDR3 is TGTGCCAGTAGTATTTTAGGAGAGGGCTATGAGCAGTTCTTC.

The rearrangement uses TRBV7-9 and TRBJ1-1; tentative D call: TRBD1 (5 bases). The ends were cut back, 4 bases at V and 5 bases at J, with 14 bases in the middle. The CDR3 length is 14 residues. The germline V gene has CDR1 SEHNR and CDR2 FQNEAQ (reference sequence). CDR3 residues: CASSSRESKTEAFF. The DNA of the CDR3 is TGTGCCAGCAGCTCCAGGGAGAGCAAGACTGAAGCTTTCTTT.

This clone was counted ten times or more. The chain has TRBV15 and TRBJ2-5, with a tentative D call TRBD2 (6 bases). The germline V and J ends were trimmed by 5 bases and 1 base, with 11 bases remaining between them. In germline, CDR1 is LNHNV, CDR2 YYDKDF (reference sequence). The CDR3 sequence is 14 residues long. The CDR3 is CATSPTSTQETQYF. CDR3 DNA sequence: TGTGCCACCAGCCCTACTAGCACCCAAGAGACCCAGTACTTC. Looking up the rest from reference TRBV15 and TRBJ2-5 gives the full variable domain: DAMVIQNPRYQVTQFGKPVTLSCSQTLNHNVMYWYQQKSSQAPKLLFHYYDKDFNNEADTPDNFQSRRPNTSFCFLDIRSPGLGDTAMYLCATSPTSTQETQYFGPGTRLLVL.

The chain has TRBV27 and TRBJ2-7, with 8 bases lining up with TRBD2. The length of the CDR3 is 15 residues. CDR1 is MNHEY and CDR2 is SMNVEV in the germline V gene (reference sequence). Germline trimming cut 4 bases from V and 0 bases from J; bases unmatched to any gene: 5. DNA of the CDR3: TGTGCCAGCAGTTCACTCGGGGGGGCCTCCTACGAGCAGTACTTC. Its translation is CASSSLGGASYEQYF.

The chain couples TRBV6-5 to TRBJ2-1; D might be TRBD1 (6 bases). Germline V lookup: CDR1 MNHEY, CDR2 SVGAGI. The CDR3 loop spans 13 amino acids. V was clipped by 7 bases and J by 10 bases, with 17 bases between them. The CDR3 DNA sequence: TGTGCCAGCACCCCGGGACATATCGGAGAGCAGTTCTTC. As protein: CASTPGHIGEQFF.

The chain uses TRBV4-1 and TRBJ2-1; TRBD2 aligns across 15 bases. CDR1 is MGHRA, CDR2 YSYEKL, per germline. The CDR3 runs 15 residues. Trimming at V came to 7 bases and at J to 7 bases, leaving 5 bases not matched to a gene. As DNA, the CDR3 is TGCGCCAGCAAATCAGGACTAGCGGGAGGGAATGAGCAGTTCTTC. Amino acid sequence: CASKSGLAGGNEQFF.

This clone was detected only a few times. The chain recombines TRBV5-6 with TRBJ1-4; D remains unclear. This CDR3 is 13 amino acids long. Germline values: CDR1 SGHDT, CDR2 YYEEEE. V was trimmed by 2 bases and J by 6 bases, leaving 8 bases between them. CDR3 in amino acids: CASSLTWDEKLFF. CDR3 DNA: TGTGCCAGCAGCTTAACTTGGGATGAAAAACTGTTTTTT. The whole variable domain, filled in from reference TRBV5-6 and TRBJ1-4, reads DAGVTQSPTHLIKTRGQQVTLRCSPKSGHDTVSWYQQALGQGPQFIFQYYEEEERQRGNFPDRFSGHQFPNYSSELNVNALLLGDSALYLCASSLTWDEKLFFGSGTQLSVL.

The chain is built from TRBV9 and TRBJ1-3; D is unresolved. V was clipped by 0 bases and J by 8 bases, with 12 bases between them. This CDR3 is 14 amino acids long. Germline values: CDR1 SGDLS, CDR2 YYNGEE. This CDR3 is CASSVAFGSYTIYF. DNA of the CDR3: TGTGCCAGCAGCGTAGCCTTCGGATCGTACACCATATATTTT.

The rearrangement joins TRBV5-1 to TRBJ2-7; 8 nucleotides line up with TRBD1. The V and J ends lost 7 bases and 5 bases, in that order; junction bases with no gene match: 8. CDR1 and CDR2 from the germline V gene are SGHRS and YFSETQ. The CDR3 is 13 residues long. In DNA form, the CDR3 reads TGCGCCAGCGGTGGACAGGGAATCGACGAGCAGTACTTC. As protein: CASGGQGIDEQYF.

The DNA of the CDR3 is TGCGCCAGCAGCCAAGAGGGGCAAGGGGTGAACTATGGCTACACCTTC. Its protein product is CASSQEGQGVNYGYTF. The rearrangement joins TRBV4-3 to TRBJ1-2; D is perhaps TRBD1 (5 bases). Germline values: CDR1 LGHNA, CDR2 YSLEER. The CDR3 length is 16 residues. Trimming left V 0 bases short and J 2 bases short, with 13 bases between.

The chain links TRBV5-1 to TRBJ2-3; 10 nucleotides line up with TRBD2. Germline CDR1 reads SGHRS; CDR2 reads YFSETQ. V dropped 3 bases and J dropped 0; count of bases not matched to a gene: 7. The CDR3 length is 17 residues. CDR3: CASSSLAGAPSTDTQYF. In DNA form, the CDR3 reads TGCGCCAGCAGCTCTCTAGCGGGGGCACCTAGCACAGATACGCAGTATTTT.

Written as DNA, the CDR3 is TGTGCCAGCACTTTTGGACAGGGAATCTCCTACAATGAGCAGTTCTTC. It is translated as CASTFGQGISYNEQFF. The V and J genes are TRBV2 and TRBJ2-1; 8 bases are a match to TRBD1. The CDR3 totals 16 residues. Looked up from germline, CDR1 is SNHLY and CDR2 is FYNNEI. V lost 7 bases to trimming and J lost 0 bases; unmatched junction nucleotides: 8.

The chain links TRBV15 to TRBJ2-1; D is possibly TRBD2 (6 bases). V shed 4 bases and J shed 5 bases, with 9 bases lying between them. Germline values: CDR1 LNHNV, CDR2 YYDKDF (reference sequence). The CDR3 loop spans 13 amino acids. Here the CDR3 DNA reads TGTGCCACCAGCATCCGGGGGAACAATGAGCAGTTCTTC. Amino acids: CATSIRGNNEQFF.